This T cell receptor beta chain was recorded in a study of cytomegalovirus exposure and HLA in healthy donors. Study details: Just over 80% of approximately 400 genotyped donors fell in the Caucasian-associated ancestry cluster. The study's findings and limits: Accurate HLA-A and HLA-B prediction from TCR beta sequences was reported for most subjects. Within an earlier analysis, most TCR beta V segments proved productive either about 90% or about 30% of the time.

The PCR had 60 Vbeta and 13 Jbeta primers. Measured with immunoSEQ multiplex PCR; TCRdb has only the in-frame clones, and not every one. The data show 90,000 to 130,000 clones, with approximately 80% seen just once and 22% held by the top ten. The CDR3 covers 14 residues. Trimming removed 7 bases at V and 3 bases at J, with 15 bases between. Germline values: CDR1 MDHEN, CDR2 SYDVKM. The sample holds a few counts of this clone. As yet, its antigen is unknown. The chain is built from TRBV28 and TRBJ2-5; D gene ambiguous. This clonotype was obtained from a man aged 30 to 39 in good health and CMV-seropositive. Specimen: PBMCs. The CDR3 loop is CASTTAVAEETQYF. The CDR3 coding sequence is TGTGCCAGCACCACCGCGGTGGCAGAAGAGACCCAGTACTTC.